This T cell receptor (beta chain) was observed in a study of T cell changes during pregnancy in multiple sclerosis (dated by TCRdb to about 2019). Broadly, across the study: Changes in the T cell repertoire over the course of pregnancy were examined in this study in women with multiple sclerosis.

Library preparation used the immunoSEQ multiplex PCR assay. Sourced from immuneACCESS, this table was stored by TCRdb with only in-frame sequences that have V and J called. A share of the clones is absent; for the studies checked, an unresolved V gene accounts for under half, and the remainder has no known explanation. Present in this sample are about 40,000 clones, just under 95% of which were seen just once. About 8.3% of the sample comes from the top ten. Including cysteine and phenylalanine, the CDR3 has 15 amino acids. This entry keeps only the CDR3 DNA: 45 bases, framed from base 1. Reading the germline V gene (reference sequence) gives CDR1 MNHEY and CDR2 SMNVEV. Trimming takes 2 bases from V and 3 bases from J, and the germline ends sit 10 bases apart. A note on this clone: The antigen it recognizes is unknown. The record has no base qualities; no much larger clone is one base away.

This chain joins TRBV27 to TRBJ2-2; no D segment can be confidently identified. The sequences come from CD8+ T cells from peripheral blood mononuclear cells, collected in the third trimester of pregnancy. The receptor was isolated from a female donor with multiple sclerosis, enrolled in a pregnancy study. The DNA reads TGTGCCAGCAGTTTAAACGGAGATTACACCGGGGAGCTGTTTTTT. Translated, it reads CASSLNGDYTGELFF.